A few counts support the clone carrying this T cell receptor beta chain. The antigen is unknown. The sample originates from a study of cytomegalovirus exposure and HLA in healthy donors. PCR was performed using 60 Vbeta and 13 Jbeta primers. The assay was immunoSEQ multiplex PCR, and TCRdb's table has in-frame clones only and misses some. The repertoire holds about 170,000 clones, around three quarters seen once, with approximately 2% in the top ten. Findings and limits, study-wide: Per published reports, the classifier diagnosed cytomegalovirus status with high specificity and sensitivity. In an earlier analysis, productive rearrangement rates for most beta V segments clustered near 87% or 30%.

Trimming cost V 4 bases and J 5 bases; bases outside gene matches: 6. Germline CDR1 and CDR2: SGHRS and YFSETQ. The CDR3 consists of 14 residues. The chain employs TRBV5-1 and TRBJ2-7, with TRBD1 matching over 10 bases. This receptor was identified in a young woman in good health and CMV-seropositive. The specimen was PBMCs. In DNA form, the CDR3 reads TGCGCCAGCAGCCATGGACAGGGGGGCAACGAGCAGTACTTC. This codes for CASSHGQGGNEQYF.